The 31 T cell receptor beta chains listed next were all sequenced from one sample in a study of cytomegalovirus exposure and HLA in healthy donors. Amplification used 60 Vbeta primers and 13 Jbeta primers. The data were produced by immunoSEQ multiplex PCR, yet TCRdb's version contains in-frame clones alone and is incomplete. Among about 180,000 clones listed, about four fifths were seen once. Material: PBMCs. These receptor sequences come from a male donor in good health and CMV-seronegative.

This chain's CDR3 is CASSLLTRNTEAFF. Written as DNA, the CDR3 is TGCGCCAGCAGCTTGCTTACCAGGAACACTGAAGCTTTCTTT. V usage is TRBV5-1 and J usage is TRBJ1-1, with unresolved D. CDR1 and CDR2 (germline): SGHRS, YFSETQ. Trimming removed 1 base from V and 1 base from J, with 8 bases in between. This CDR3 comprises 14 residues.

This chain uses TRBV6-5 with TRBJ1-5, with TRBD1 as a possible D gene (5 bases). Trimming took off 6 bases at V and 0 bases at J, with 12 bases between the two ends. This CDR3 has 15 amino acids. The germline CDR1 and CDR2 sequences are MNHEY and SVGAGI. The CDR3 spells CASRRQLYSNQPQHF. Here the CDR3 DNA reads TGTGCCAGCAGACGACAGTTGTATAGCAATCAGCCCCAGCATTTT.

J is TRBJ1-5 and V is TRBV28, with D perhaps matching TRBD1 (5 bases). The CDR3 totals 15 residues. In germline, CDR1 is MDHEN, CDR2 SYDVKM. V lost 10 bases and J 1 base, leaving 17 bases between the germline ends. The CDR3: CATEPGEGSNQPQHF. The CDR3 DNA reads as TGTGCCACCGAACCGGGGGAGGGGAGCAATCAGCCCCAGCATTTT.

This clone was seen a handful of times. The gene calls are TRBV27 and TRBJ2-7, with 13 nucleotides matching TRBD2. The CDR3 loop spans 15 amino acids. Germline V gene lookup returns CDR1 MNHEY and CDR2 SMNVEV (reference sequence). V shed 6 bases, J shed 4 bases, and the junction held 6 bases outside the gene matches. For the CDR3, the DNA is TGTGCCAGCAGGTGGACTAGCGGGAGTGTATACGAGCAGTACTTC. Amino acid sequence: CASRWTSGSVYEQYF.

This clone was found a few times. The V and J genes are TRBV9 and TRBJ2-1, with TRBD2 matching over 8 bases. This CDR3 region has 15 residues. J gave up 7 bases and V 0 bases, and 6 bases lay outside the gene matches. Germline CDR1 reads SGDLS; CDR2 reads YYNGEE. CDR3 protein: CASSVVAGLHNEQFF. In nucleotides, the CDR3 is TGTGCCAGCAGCGTAGTAGCGGGGTTACATAATGAGCAGTTCTTC.

V gene TRBV7-9 combines with J gene TRBJ2-1; D possibly corresponds to TRBD1 (5 bases). Germline lookup yields CDR1 SEHNR and CDR2 FQNEAQ (reference sequence). V lost 7 bases to trimming and J lost 4 bases, with 20 bases between them. The CDR3 is 16 residues long. The CDR3 DNA sequence: TGTGCCAGCATCTCCGTAGGAGACAGAGCATACAATGAGCAGTTCTTC. It encodes CASISVGDRAYNEQFF.

This rearrangement joins TRBV2 to TRBJ1-5; TRBD1 aligns across 8 bases. Trimming took 5 bases from V and 9 from J; bases not matched to a gene: 9. CDR3 size: 14 residues. Germline V gene lookup returns CDR1 SNHLY and CDR2 FYNNEI. The CDR3 region has the DNA TGTGCCAGCAGTTTAGGACAGGGATGGCGGCCCCAGCATTTT. Residues: CASSLGQGWRPQHF.

This chain uses TRBV30 with TRBJ2-7, with 9 nucleotides matching TRBD1. Trimming cost V 5 bases and J 3 bases; bases outside gene matches: 8. CDR1 and CDR2 (germline): GTSNPN, SVGIG (reference sequence). CDR3 length: 14 amino acids. As DNA, the CDR3 is TGTGCCTGGTCTGACGGGACAGGGCTCTACGAGCAGTACTTC. Translation gives CAWSDGTGLYEQYF.

V usage is TRBV28 and J usage is TRBJ2-4; maybe TRBD1 (6 bases). The CDR3 has 15 residues. Trimming removed 1 base at V and 8 bases at J, with 15 bases between. The germline V gene encodes CDR1 MDHEN and CDR2 SYDVKM. The CDR3 sequence: CASSLYWGRMDIQYF. In nucleotides, the CDR3 is TGTGCCAGCAGTTTATATTGGGGGCGAATGGACATTCAGTACTTC.

V gene TRBV19 combines with J gene TRBJ2-3; 12 nucleotides line up with TRBD2. Looked up from germline, CDR1 is LNHDA and CDR2 is SQIVND (reference sequence). Trimming took 4 bases from V and 2 from J; bases not matched to a gene: 7. CDR3 length equals 17 residues. CDR3 residues: CASSRELAGGTTDTQYF. The CDR3, as DNA: TGTGCCAGTAGTAGGGAACTAGCGGGGGGCACCACAGATACGCAGTATTTT. Looking up the rest from reference TRBV19 and TRBJ2-3 gives the full variable domain: DGGITQSPKYLFRKEGQNVTLSCEQNLNHDAMYWYRQDPGQGLRLIYYSQIVNDFQKGDIAEGYSVSREKKESFPLTVTSAQKNPTAFYLCASSRELAGGTTDTQYFGPGTRLTVL.

The J gene is TRBJ1-4, the V gene TRBV6-5, with 8 nucleotides matching TRBD1. Germline values: CDR1 MNHEY, CDR2 SVGAGI. V lost 5 bases to trimming and J lost 8 bases; unmatched junction nucleotides: 7. This CDR3 has 14 residues. The chain's CDR3 is CASSRQGPWEKLFF. DNA of the CDR3: TGTGCCAGCAGTCGACAGGGGCCTTGGGAAAAACTGTTTTTT.

The chain couples TRBV21-1 to TRBJ2-1; the D call in the table, TRBD2, was not verified against the DNA. TRBV21-1 counts as a pseudogene. The CDR3 has 13 residues. The CDR3 spells CASSGGRHNEQFF. CDR3 DNA sequence: TGTGCCAGCAGTGGGGGGAGGCACAATGAGCAGTTCTTC.

This chain uses TRBV5-6 with TRBJ2-7, with D possibly TRBD2 on 7 matching bases. The V end lost 7 bases, the J end lost 2 bases, and 19 bases lay between the germline ends. The CDR3 extends over 15 amino acids. CDR1 and CDR2 (germline): SGHDT, YYEEEE. The CDR3 region has the DNA TGTGCCAGCTCCCTGGTAGGGGGGGGACCCTACGAGCAGTACTTC. Its translation is CASSLVGGGPYEQYF.

The chain employs TRBV15 and TRBJ1-2; perhaps TRBD1 as D (6 bases). V lost 3 bases, J lost 7 bases, and 12 bases lay in between. Germline V gene data show CDR1 as LNHNV and CDR2 as YYDKDF (reference sequence). The CDR3 has 13 amino acids. The CDR3 DNA reads TGTGCCACCAGCAGTCGGGGGGCCCGTGGCTACACCTTC. Amino acids: CATSSRGARGYTF.

The chain links TRBV7-3 to TRBJ2-1, with D perhaps matching TRBD2 (5 bases). The CDR3 extends over 13 amino acids. CDR1 is SGHTA, CDR2 FQGTGA, per germline. Trimming left V 3 bases short and J 9 bases short, with 12 bases between. CDR3 sequence reads: CASSLDLRTEQFF. The CDR3 region has the DNA TGTGCCAGCAGCTTGGACTTACGTACTGAGCAGTTCTTC. The whole variable domain, remainder taken from reference TRBV7-3 and TRBJ2-1, is GAGVSQTPSNKVTEKGKYVELRCDPISGHTALYWYRQSLGQGPEFLIYFQGTGAADDSGLPNDRFFAVRPEGSVSTLKIQRTERGDSAVYLCASSLDLRTEQFFGPGTRLTVL.

The chain uses TRBV6-5 and TRBJ1-5; 7 bases fit TRBD1. The V gene's germline CDR1 is MNHEY and CDR2 SVGAGI. Trimming cost V 0 bases and J 7 bases; bases outside gene matches: 6. The CDR3 is 15 amino acids. The CDR3 DNA reads as TGTGCCAGCAGTTACTCAGAGGGGGCGGGCCAGCCCCAGCATTTT. It yields the protein CASSYSEGAGQPQHF.

This chain joins TRBV18 and TRBJ1-1, with TRBD1 matching over 8 bases. Germline values: CDR1 KGHSH, CDR2 LQKENI. This CDR3 has 15 amino acids. Trimming at V came to 3 bases and at J to 1 base, leaving 4 bases not matched to a gene. The CDR3 loop is CASSPRTGGNTEAFF. The DNA for the CDR3 is TGTGCCAGCTCACCTCGAACAGGGGGGAACACTGAAGCTTTCTTT.

This clone was seen many times. The rearrangement links TRBV4-1 to TRBJ1-2; D gene unclear. This CDR3 region has 12 residues. Trimming took 3 bases from V and 7 from J, leaving 9 bases between them. Germline CDR1 is MGHRA and CDR2 is YSYEKL. Here the CDR3 reads CASSQSSGGYTF. The CDR3 DNA follows: TGCGCCAGCAGCCAGTCTTCAGGTGGCTACACCTTC.

The CDR3 loop reads CASSPPGARLNEKLFF. The CDR3 region has the DNA TGTGCCAGCTCACCCCCGGGAGCAAGACTTAATGAAAAACTGTTTTTT. The chain recombines TRBV18 with TRBJ1-4, with unresolved D. The germline CDR1 and CDR2 sequences are KGHSH and LQKENI. Trimming removed 3 bases at V and 4 bases at J, with 15 bases between. The CDR3 has 16 residues.

Only a few counts were recorded for this clone. The rearrangement links TRBV28 to TRBJ1-2; possibly TRBD1 for D (6 bases). V lost 11 bases, J lost 1 base, and 20 bases lay in between. Germline values: CDR1 MDHEN, CDR2 SYDVKM. The CDR3 has 15 amino acids. The DNA of the CDR3 is TGTGCCGGTCAACGACGGGGGGCCCTTAACTATGGCTACACCTTC. Residues: CAGQRRGALNYGYTF.

V is TRBV19 and J is TRBJ2-3, with a tentative D call TRBD2 (6 bases). Germline CDR1 and CDR2: LNHDA and SQIVND (reference sequence). The CDR3 is 16 amino acids. V shed 4 bases and J shed 3 bases, with 17 bases lying between them. The CDR3 DNA sequence: TGTGCCAGTAGTACGGACCGGGGACGGGGGACAGATACGCAGTATTTT. This codes for CASSTDRGRGTDTQYF. Looking up the rest from reference TRBV19 and TRBJ2-3 gives the full variable domain: DGGITQSPKYLFRKEGQNVTLSCEQNLNHDAMYWYRQDPGQGLRLIYYSQIVNDFQKGDIAEGYSVSREKKESFPLTVTSAQKNPTAFYLCASSTDRGRGTDTQYFGPGTRLTVL.

The CDR3 nucleotides read TGCGCCAGCAGCCAATTGGAAGGACAGGGGCTTGAAAAACTGTTTTTT. Translating it yields CASSQLEGQGLEKLFF. The chain recombines TRBV4-1 with TRBJ1-4; TRBD1 matches at 9 bases. CDR1 is MGHRA and CDR2 is YSYEKL in the germline V gene. CDR3 length equals 16 residues. Germline trimming cut 2 bases from V and 7 bases from J; bases unmatched to any gene: 8.

The chain recombines TRBV5-1 with TRBJ2-5; 11 bases match TRBD2. The J call is in doubt because the DNA end fits TRBJ2-7 better. Germline V gene lookup returns CDR1 SGHRS and CDR2 YFSETQ. The CDR3 extends over 15 amino acids. DNA of the CDR3: TGCGCCAGCAGCGATCCCGCTAGCGGGGGGTACGAGCAGTACTTC. This sequence encodes CASSDPASGGYEQYF.

The rearrangement uses TRBV19 and TRBJ2-1; D is possibly TRBD2 (6 bases). Trimming took off 1 base at V and 9 bases at J, with 10 bases between the two ends. CDR1 and CDR2 from the germline V gene are LNHDA and SQIVND (reference sequence). The CDR3 spans 13 residues. DNA for the CDR3: TGTGCCAGTAGTATAGGAGGAGGGGTTGAGCAGTTCTTC. This gives the protein CASSIGGGVEQFF.

This chain links TRBV6-5 with TRBJ2-2; maybe TRBD1 (6 bases). The germline V gene encodes CDR1 MNHEY and CDR2 SVGAGI. Trimming pared 0 bases from V and 4 bases from J, leaving 12 bases between. The CDR3 totals 16 residues. The CDR3 DNA reads as TGTGCCAGCAGTTACTCGGACAGATCATCCACCGGGGAGCTGTTTTTT. This codes for CASSYSDRSSTGELFF.

The V and J genes are TRBV7-2 and TRBJ2-2; D is undetermined. The germline gives CDR1 SGHTA, CDR2 FQGNSA. The CDR3 runs to 14 residues. Trimming pared 2 bases from V and 0 bases from J, leaving 4 bases between. The CDR3 region is CASSLISNTGELFF. As DNA, the CDR3 is TGTGCCAGCAGCTTAATATCGAACACCGGGGAGCTGTTTTTT.

This chain connects TRBV28 to TRBJ1-1; D perhaps matches TRBD1 (6 bases). V lost 5 bases to trimming and J lost 2 bases, with 15 bases between them. Germline V gives CDR1 MDHEN, CDR2 SYDVKM. The CDR3 loop spans 15 amino acids. Here the CDR3 DNA reads TGTGCCAGCAGTCCGCCAAGAGGGGGAAACACTGAAGCTTTCTTT. Translation: CASSPPRGGNTEAFF.

V and J are TRBV28 and TRBJ1-2, with TRBD1 matching 11 bases. J lost 4 bases, V lost 7 bases, and 5 bases had no gene match. The CDR3 totals 14 residues. Germline V gives CDR1 MDHEN, CDR2 SYDVKM. The CDR3 loop is CASTSGQGGYGYTF. The CDR3 coding sequence is TGTGCCAGCACTTCGGGACAGGGGGGCTATGGCTACACCTTC.

The rearrangement links TRBV7-8 to TRBJ2-1, with D unclear. Germline V gene data show CDR1 as SGHVS and CDR2 as FQNEAQ. Trimming shortened V by 3 bases and J by 7 bases, and 7 bases separated the two germline ends. The CDR3 spans 12 residues. The CDR3 reads CASSFNRNEQFF. The DNA of the CDR3 is TGTGCCAGCAGCTTCAATCGGAATGAGCAGTTCTTC. Variable domain in full (rest from reference TRBV7-8 and TRBJ2-1): GAGVSQSPRYKVAKRGQDVALRCDPISGHVSLFWYQQALGQGPEFLTYFQNEAQLDKSGLPSDRFFAERPEGSVSTLKIQRTQQEDSAVYLCASSFNRNEQFFGPGTRLTVL.

This chain connects TRBV6-6 to TRBJ1-5, with 8 positions matching TRBD1. This CDR3 comprises 13 residues. From germline, CDR1 is MNHNY and CDR2 SVGAGI (reference sequence). With 4 bases clipped from V and 7 bases from J, the junction kept 3 bases outside the gene matches. The CDR3 bases are TGTGCCAGCAGTTGGACAGGGAACCAGCCCCAGCATTTT. Residues: CASSWTGNQPQHF.

The V and J genes are TRBV28 and TRBJ1-2; no definite D call. V lost 5 bases and J 5 bases, leaving 9 bases between the germline ends. CDR3 size: 12 residues. Germline V gene lookup returns CDR1 MDHEN and CDR2 SYDVKM. In DNA form, the CDR3 reads TGTGCCAGCAGTCCAGCTAGGTATGGCTACACCTTC. Residues: CASSPARYGYTF.